The clone carrying this T cell receptor (beta chain) came up many times. What it binds is not known. There are 16 residues in the CDR3. V gave up 0 bases and J gave up 5 bases, with 18 bases separating them. Per germline, CDR1 SGDLS and CDR2 YYNGEE. This sample stems from a study of T-cell reconstitution after alpha-beta-depleted transplantation in children. Notes on the study in general: Reportedly, only several hundred clones from non-depleted graft cells drove alpha-beta T-cell counts at about two months. T-cell numbers and diversity, one year after transplant, stemmed largely from T cells that were newly produced. Surviving recipient T cells and thymic progenitors accounted for the high day-60 TCRbeta diversity observed in some patients.

Molecular barcoding with unique molecular identifiers was used for the TCRbeta library. From the PCR reads, TCRdb called clonotypes with MiXCR, one entry per CDR3 protein. The sample shows approximately 170,000 distinct CDR3 sequences, over 8.5% of them seen only once. The V gene is TRBV9, the J gene TRBJ2-7; weak D call: TRBD2 (5 bases). This TCR derives from a boy younger than 10 with acute myeloid leukemia, due to receive a stem cell transplant. The sample was PBMCs, taken before TCRalphabeta/CD19-depleted stem cell transplant. CDR3 nucleotides: TGTGCCAGCAGCGTAGGGAGTGGGAGAAGTGTTGACGAGCAGTACTTC. The encoded protein is CASSVGSGRSVDEQYF.